These 22 T cell receptor beta chains share one sample of origin, sequenced in a study of Graves' ophthalmopathy and Graves' hyperthyroidism. Amplified TCR beta CDR3 regions were obtained using RNA transcripts as template. RT-PCR with HTBI primers came first, then second-round multiplex PCR. TCRdb redid the calling of the multiplex PCR reads with MiXCR, one entry per CDR3 protein. The sample consists of about 220,000 distinct CDR3 sequences, roughly 21% of them appearing once. The sequenced sample consisted of peripheral blood. The receptors stem from a woman between 45 and 65 years old with Graves' ophthalmopathy.

In this sample, this clonotype turned up many times. V usage is TRBV6-2 or TRBV6-3 and J usage is TRBJ2-7; 7 positions match TRBD1. Germline CDR1 reads MNHEY; CDR2 reads SVGEGT. The CDR3 has 13 amino acids. V lost 6 bases, J lost 3 bases, and 5 bases stayed unmatched. The CDR3 protein is CASSPGQNYEQYF. CDR3 DNA sequence: TGTGCCAGCAGCCCGGGACAGAACTACGAGCAGTACTTC.

This clonotype was seen at least ten times. The chain recombines TRBV24-1 with TRBJ1-1; D unclear. Germline values: CDR1 KGHDR, CDR2 SFDVKD. V lost 3 bases and J 4 bases, leaving 14 bases between the germline ends. The CDR3 consists of 15 residues. The CDR3 bases are TGTGCCACCAGTGATCGCGGGTCGTCGGGCACTGAAGCTTTCTTT. This encodes CATSDRGSSGTEAFF.

Ten or more counts support this clonotype. The chain employs TRBV29-1 and TRBJ2-7; D assignment may be TRBD1 or TRBD2 (5 bases each). CDR1 is SQVTM, CDR2 ANQGSEA, per germline. The V gene lost 2 bases and the J gene lost 3 bases, with 14 bases spanning the gap. The CDR3 has 14 amino acids. CDR3 DNA sequence: TGCAGCGTTGAACTTGGGACGGAGAGCTACGAGCAGTACTTC. The encoded protein is CSVELGTESYEQYF.

At least ten counts were recorded for this clonotype. Here the CDR3 DNA reads TGTGCCAGTCGGACAGGGAGCTTCAATCAGCCCCAGCATTTT. Encoded protein: CASRTGSFNQPQHF. The chain is built from TRBV19 and TRBJ1-5; 8 nucleotides line up with TRBD1. The V segment lost 8 bases and the J segment 3 bases; nucleotides outside the gene matches: 6. Germline CDR1 and CDR2: LNHDA and SQIVND (reference sequence). The CDR3 sequence is 14 residues long.

This clonotype was seen a single time. The chain employs TRBV7-8 and TRBJ1-1; D not resolved. CDR3 size: 15 residues. Trimming stripped 3 bases from V and 1 base from J, with 12 bases between. Germline values: CDR1 SGHVS, CDR2 FQNEAQ. The CDR3 bases are TGTGCCAGCAGCTTCAACCGTGGATGGAACACTGAAGCTTTCTTT. It codes for CASSFNRGWNTEAFF.

The DNA for the CDR3 is TGTGCCAGCAGTTTAAAACAGGGACGTAGCTACACCTTC. It yields the protein CASSLKQGRSYTF. The chain uses TRBV12-3 or TRBV12-4 and TRBJ1-2; D is possibly TRBD1 (6 bases). Trimming stripped 2 bases from V and 9 bases from J, with 13 bases between. This CDR3 is built from 13 residues.

This clonotype has at least ten counts. The CDR3 protein is CASSYSPRQGARDGYTF. Here the CDR3 DNA reads TGTGCCAGCAGTTACTCCCCCCGACAGGGGGCGAGAGATGGCTACACCTTC. V and J are TRBV6-5 and TRBJ1-2, with 10 bases identical to TRBD1. This CDR3 is built from 17 residues. Germline loops: CDR1 MNHEY, CDR2 SVGAGI. V was pared by 0 bases and J by 6 bases, with 10 bases of the junction left unmatched.

This clonotype has ten or more counts. Here the CDR3 reads CASSESRRSNQPQHF. The DNA for the CDR3 is TGTGCCAGCAGTGAATCACGAAGGAGCAATCAGCCCCAGCATTTT. The chain employs TRBV25-1 and TRBJ1-5, with D hard to call. The V and J ends lost 1 base and 1 base respectively, with 8 bases between them. The CDR3 runs to 15 residues. Germline values: CDR1 MGHDK, CDR2 SYGVNS.

About this clonotype: At one end, the junction sequence differs from germline, possibly due to a read error. The chain joins TRBV27 to TRBJ1-5; D uncertain. The germline V gene has CDR1 MNHEY and CDR2 SMNVEV (reference sequence). The CDR3 is made up of 15 amino acids. The CDR3, as DNA: TGTGCCAGCAGTTTATGGGTAGAAGGGAACCAGCCCCAGCCTTTT. Translation gives CASSLWVEGNQPQPF.

V gene TRBV18 combines with J gene TRBJ1-2; no clear D gene. Trimming removed 6 bases from V and 2 bases from J, with 13 bases in between. Germline lookup yields CDR1 KGHSH and CDR2 LQKENI. This CDR3 is 14 amino acids long. CDR3 region: CASSPQISNYGYTF. CDR3 sequence (DNA): TGTGCCAGCTCTCCGCAGATCTCGAACTATGGCTACACCTTC.

This clonotype was observed at least ten times. The V and J genes are TRBV24-1 and TRBJ2-7; D not certain. Germline CDR1 KGHDR, CDR2 SFDVKD. V shed 2 bases and J shed 2 bases, with 9 bases lying between them. The CDR3 sequence is 14 residues long. CDR3 loop: CATSDSTGTYEQYF. The CDR3 DNA follows: TGTGCCACCAGTGATTCGACTGGTACCTACGAGCAGTACTTC.

This clonotype was recorded many times. This chain joins TRBV20-1 and TRBJ2-7; 12 bases align to TRBD2. This CDR3 has 14 amino acids. The V gene's germline CDR1 is DFQATT and CDR2 SNEGSKA (reference sequence). Trimming removed 4 bases from V and 7 bases from J; junction bases left unmatched: 8. The CDR3, as DNA: TGCAGTGCTATCCTAGCGGGAGGGCCGGGGGAGCAGTACTTC. This codes for CSAILAGGPGEQYF.

This clonotype was observed many times. The chain combines TRBV19 with TRBJ1-2; no firm D call. Trimming removed 6 bases at V and 7 bases at J, with 21 bases between. The CDR3 contains 15 residues. CDR1 and CDR2 from the germline V gene are LNHDA and SQIVND (reference sequence). This CDR3 reads CASRMLDNLRVGYTF. CDR3 nucleotide sequence: TGTGCCAGTAGGATGCTAGACAACCTTCGAGTTGGCTACACCTTC.

This clonotype occurred many times. The chain carries TRBV6-5 and TRBJ1-5, with TRBD1 matching over 8 bases. The CDR3 extends over 16 amino acids. CDR1 and CDR2 (germline): MNHEY, SVGAGI. V trimming: 4 bases; J trimming: 1 base; junction bases outside the gene matches: 6. DNA of the CDR3: TGTGCCAGCAGTTTGACAGGGGAGGTAAGCAATCAGCCCCAGCATTTT. Translation gives CASSLTGEVSNQPQHF.

This clonotype was observed once. V gene TRBV28 combines with J gene TRBJ1-5; D is unresolved. CDR1 is MDHEN and CDR2 is SYDVKM in the germline V gene. CDR3 length: 14 residues. V shed 6 bases and J shed 4 bases, with 13 bases lying between them. The chain's CDR3 is CASRDFLGNQPQHF. The CDR3 nucleotides are TGTGCCAGCAGGGATTTTCTGGGGAATCAGCCCCAGCATTTT.

This clonotype was counted many times. V gene TRBV12-3 or TRBV12-4 combines with J gene TRBJ1-3; D is perhaps TRBD1 (6 bases). There are 16 residues in the CDR3. Trimming cost V 0 bases and J 1 base, with 10 bases left between them. CDR3 bases: TGTGCCAGCAGTTTAGCTGAACAGGGATCTGGAAACACCATATATTTT. This translates into CASSLAEQGSGNTIYF.

This clonotype was seen at least ten times. The V gene is TRBV20-1, the J gene TRBJ2-7, with unresolved D. This CDR3 is built from 12 residues. Germline loops: CDR1 DFQATT, CDR2 SNEGSKA (reference sequence). V was clipped by 6 bases and J by 1 base, with 10 bases between them. In DNA, the CDR3 is TGCAGTGCCTCCGCGGCATCCTACGAGCAGTACTTC. It specifies CSASAASYEQYF.

This clonotype has a count of ten or more. V and J are TRBV15 and TRBJ1-2; D remains ambiguous. V was pared by 8 bases and J by 2 bases, with 15 bases between. The CDR3 is 14 amino acids. From germline, CDR1 is LNHNV and CDR2 YYDKDF (reference sequence). The DNA for the CDR3 is TGTGCCACCCGTATGGGAGGGTCCAACTATGGCTACACCTTC. Its protein product is CATRMGGSNYGYTF.

This clonotype occurred a few times. Here the CDR3 DNA reads TGTGCCATCCGACCTGACGGGGATCAGCCCCAGCATTTT. Translated: CAIRPDGDQPQHF. The chain has TRBV28 and TRBJ1-5; D is undetermined. The CDR3 length is 13 residues. The V gene lost 10 bases and the J gene lost 5 bases, with 15 bases spanning the gap. CDR1 is MDHEN and CDR2 is SYDVKM in the germline V gene.

This clonotype was found many times. The chain joins TRBV7-9 to TRBJ2-7; 7 bases are shared with TRBD1. The CDR3 is 15 residues long. V dropped 4 bases and J dropped 0; count of bases not matched to a gene: 6. Germline V gives CDR1 SEHNR, CDR2 FQNEAQ (reference sequence). CDR3 in DNA: TGTGCCAGCAGCTATGAGACAGGGAACTCCTACGAGCAGTACTTC. Its translation: CASSYETGNSYEQYF.

V usage is TRBV6-2 or TRBV6-3 and J usage is TRBJ1-2; 9 bases map to TRBD1. Per the germline V gene, CDR1 is MNHEY and CDR2 is SVGEGT. The V segment lost 5 bases and the J segment 4 bases; nucleotides outside the gene matches: 11. The CDR3 contains 16 residues. CDR3 in DNA: TGTGCCAGCAGTGATACGGACAGGGGCTTCTTCTATGGCTACACCTTC. Its translation is CASSDTDRGFFYGYTF.

The chain is built from TRBV11-2 and TRBJ2-4, with 10 bases identical to TRBD2. Germline CDR1 and CDR2: SGHAT and FQNNGV. There are 21 residues in the CDR3. V was pared by 5 bases and J by 6 bases, with 25 bases of the junction left unmatched. The CDR3 loop reads CASSLLGVLAGAGRRRNIQYF. The CDR3 DNA sequence: TGTGCCAGCAGCCTCCTGGGGGTGCTAGCGGGAGCCGGACGTCGAAGAAACATTCAGTACTTC.